Below are 22 T cell receptor beta chains sequenced from a single sample in a study of regulatory T cells in long-lasting Graves disease. Time point indicated: persistent/refractory GD, antithyroid drugs over 5 years with positive TRAb. From RNA extracted from PBMCs, the TCR library was made. Arm-PCR with iRepertoire HTBI primers amplified the CDR3 regions for these TCR beta libraries. TCRdb processed the multiplex PCR reads anew with MiXCR; each CDR3 protein has one entry. The data show 500,000 to 800,000 distinct CDR3 sequences, 30% seen once. The sequencing used peripheral blood mononuclear cells (PBMCs), collected when the disease was refractory, from a patient treated with antithyroid drugs. These receptors were collected from a female donor with Graves disease.

A remark on this clonotype: A read error may account for a junction end that differs from germline. This chain connects TRBV19 to TRBJ2-7; 7 bases match TRBD2. The CDR3 totals 13 residues. Per the germline V gene, CDR1 is LNHDA and CDR2 is SQIVND (reference sequence). The CDR3 protein is CASSIASGYGQYF. The CDR3 coding sequence is TGTGCCAGTAGTATCGCTAGCGGCTACGGGCAGTACTTC.

This clonotype was seen many times. This chain joins TRBV2 and TRBJ2-4, with D possibly TRBD1 on 6 matching bases. The CDR3 sequence is 20 residues long. Trimming stripped 4 bases from V and 0 bases from J, with 25 bases between. Germline V CDR1 and CDR2: SNHLY, FYNNEI. CDR3 sequence: CASSVIAGDINSLAKNIQYF. DNA of the CDR3: TGTGCCAGCAGTGTAATCGCAGGGGACATAAATAGTCTAGCCAAAAACATTCAGTACTTC.

This clonotype was observed once. The rearrangement joins TRBV4-1 to TRBJ1-1, with D perhaps TRBD1 (6 bases). CDR3 size: 16 residues. CDR1 is MGHRA, CDR2 YSYEKL, per germline. Trimming cost V 5 bases and J 6 bases, with 22 bases left between them. The CDR3 sequence: CASSELVPGALPEAFF. The CDR3 DNA reads as TGCGCCAGCAGCGAACTGGTTCCAGGGGCCTTACCTGAAGCTTTCTTT.

At least ten counts were recorded for this clonotype. The rearrangement joins TRBV28 to TRBJ1-1; D possibly corresponds to TRBD1 (5 bases). CDR1 is MDHEN and CDR2 is SYDVKM in the germline V gene. The length of the CDR3 is 16 residues. Trimming left V 4 bases short and J 5 bases short, with 20 bases between. This chain's CDR3 is CASSSPPGGGVTEAFF. The CDR3 DNA reads TGTGCCAGCAGTTCCCCACCTGGGGGAGGGGTAACTGAAGCTTTCTTT.

This clonotype has just a few counts. This chain links TRBV11-2 with TRBJ1-1; a possible D gene is TRBD1 (5 bases). Germline assignment: CDR1 SGHAT and CDR2 FQNNGV. This CDR3 contains 13 residues. V was shortened by 6 bases and J by 2 bases, with 10 bases between the two germline ends. Written as DNA, the CDR3 is TGTGCCAGCAGGAGGGGAGATAACACTGAAGCTTTCTTT. It specifies CASRRGDNTEAFF.

In its sample, this clonotype was seen a few times. The V call is TRBV20-1, the J call TRBJ1-4; 10 nucleotides line up with TRBD1. This CDR3 spans 14 amino acids. Germline V gene data show CDR1 as DFQATT and CDR2 as SNEGSKA (reference sequence). V dropped 1 base and J dropped 8; count of bases not matched to a gene: 4. The CDR3 coding sequence is TGCAGTGCTAGAGGCCGGGACAGGGGCGAAAAACTGTTTTTT. Translated, it gives CSARGRDRGEKLFF.

The chain recombines TRBV3-1 with TRBJ2-5; D is perhaps TRBD1 or TRBD2 (6 bases each). The CDR3 has 17 amino acids. The germline gives CDR1 LGHDT, CDR2 YNNKEL (reference sequence). Trimming cost V 7 bases and J 5 bases, with 26 bases left between them. CDR3 loop: CASKTRGRTERGETQYF. Written as DNA, the CDR3 is TGTGCCAGCAAAACAAGGGGGAGGACCGAAAGGGGGGAGACCCAGTACTTC.

This sequence joins TRBV25-1 and TRBJ1-4; D may be TRBD1 (5 bases). The V gene's germline CDR1 is MGHDK and CDR2 SYGVNS. The germline V and J ends were trimmed by 4 bases and 0 bases, with 18 bases remaining between them. The CDR3 consists of 18 residues. DNA of the CDR3: TGTGCCAGCAGTGCAGGGCAGTTTTCTGACGCAACTAATGAAAAACTGTTTTTT. Protein sequence: CASSAGQFSDATNEKLFF.

V usage is TRBV12-5 and J usage is TRBJ2-5; maybe TRBD2 (7 bases). V lost 5 bases and J lost 2, with 18 bases in between. This CDR3 spans 16 amino acids. Germline V gene lookup returns CDR1 LGHNT and CDR2 FRNRAP. Here the CDR3 DNA reads TGTGCTAGTGGTCTAGGGACACGAGCGGGGCAAGAGACCCAGTACTTC. Translated: CASGLGTRAGQETQYF.

V and J are TRBV12-3 or TRBV12-4 and TRBJ2-7; D is possibly TRBD2 (5 bases). The CDR3 runs 16 residues. V lost 3 bases and J 6 bases, leaving 21 bases between the germline ends. The CDR3 loop is CASSLFFGLLGSEQYF. CDR3 nucleotide sequence: TGTGCCAGCAGTTTGTTTTTCGGGCTCCTGGGGAGCGAGCAGTACTTC.

The table lists this clonotype with many counts. V usage is TRBV11-2 and J usage is TRBJ2-7, with D possibly matching TRBD2 (5 bases). Germline lookup yields CDR1 SGHAT and CDR2 FQNNGV. V lost 0 bases and J 6 bases, leaving 12 bases between the germline ends. The CDR3 is made up of 14 amino acids. This CDR3 is CASSLDFGNAEQYF. The CDR3 DNA sequence: TGTGCCAGCAGCTTAGACTTCGGGAACGCCGAGCAGTACTTC.

The chain couples TRBV6-9 to TRBJ2-7, with D perhaps TRBD1 or TRBD2 (5 bases each). This CDR3 comprises 13 residues. CDR1 is MNHGY and CDR2 is SVAAGI in the germline V gene. Deletions cut 3 bases from V and 9 bases from J, with 15 bases between. Here the CDR3 DNA reads TGTGCCAGCAGTTACGGGGCAGTGACAAGGCAGTACTTC. As protein: CASSYGAVTRQYF.

This clonotype was counted only a few times. This chain joins TRBV18 and TRBJ1-4; TRBD1 matches at 9 bases. Trimming took 1 base from V and 7 from J; bases not matched to a gene: 1. This CDR3 contains 14 residues. Germline V gene sequence: CDR1 KGHSH, CDR2 LQKENI. The CDR3 DNA sequence: TGTGCCAGCTCACCACAACAGGGGGCTGAAAAACTGTTTTTT. This encodes CASSPQQGAEKLFF.

The chain combines TRBV3-1 with TRBJ2-7; D gene unclear. The CDR3 is 13 amino acids. In germline, CDR1 is LGHDT, CDR2 YNNKEL (reference sequence). V was cut by 5 bases and J by 2 bases, with 10 bases left in between. CDR3 region: CASSRRVPYEQYF. CDR3 bases: TGTGCCAGCAGCAGACGAGTACCCTACGAGCAGTACTTC.

This clonotype was detected a few times. The chain has TRBV27 and TRBJ2-7; the match to TRBD1 covers 9 bases. The length of the CDR3 is 13 residues. V lost 8 bases and J lost 6; bases outside the gene matches: 8. Germline CDR1 and CDR2: MNHEY and SMNVEV (reference sequence). CDR3 protein: CASGGQGLGEQYF. CDR3 DNA: TGTGCCAGCGGGGGACAGGGTCTCGGCGAGCAGTACTTC.

This clonotype was detected a few times. The J gene is TRBJ1-1, the V gene TRBV6-1; D not resolved. The CDR3 covers 14 residues. Per germline, CDR1 MNHNS and CDR2 SASEGT. Deletions cut 3 bases from V and 4 bases from J, with 12 bases between. In DNA, the CDR3 is TGTGCCAGCAGTGAGGTAACTTTGACCACTGAAGCTTTCTTT. Encoded protein: CASSEVTLTTEAFF.

This clonotype was picked up a small number of times. V gene TRBV6-2 or TRBV6-3 combines with J gene TRBJ1-5; D is ambiguous. This CDR3 region has 13 residues. V gave up 2 bases and J gave up 4 bases, with 6 bases separating them. The germline V gene encodes CDR1 MNHEY and CDR2 SVGEGT. CDR3 DNA sequence: TGTGCCAGCAGTTACGAGAGAAATCAGCCCCAGCATTTT. Its translation: CASSYERNQPQHF.

This sequence joins TRBV2 and TRBJ1-5, with D uncertain. Deletions cut 1 base from V and 0 bases from J, with 7 bases between. The CDR3 totals 15 residues. Germline CDR1 and CDR2: SNHLY and FYNNEI. CDR3 in amino acids: CASSEGVYSNQPQHF. The CDR3 nucleotides read TGTGCCAGCAGTGAAGGGGTTTATAGCAATCAGCCCCAGCATTTT.

On this clonotype: One end of the junction does not line up with germline, which may come from a read error. This chain links TRBV29-1 with TRBJ1-5, with 8 bases that match TRBD1. This CDR3 region has 14 residues. Germline CDR1 SQVTM, CDR2 ANQGSEA. The CDR3 reads CSVADRGGNRPQHF. The CDR3 DNA is TGCAGCGTCGCCGACAGGGGTGGTAATCGGCCCCAGCATTTT.

J is TRBJ2-7 and V is TRBV12-5, with a tentative D call TRBD2 (7 bases). CDR1 and CDR2 (germline): LGHNT, FRNRAP. The CDR3 extends over 16 amino acids. Trimming stripped 0 bases from V and 1 base from J, with 13 bases between. CDR3 residues: CASGLVLGGPSYEQYF. DNA of the CDR3: TGTGCTAGTGGTTTGGTACTCGGGGGGCCTTCCTACGAGCAGTACTTC. The full variable domain, rest sourced from reference TRBV12-5 and TRBJ2-7, is DARVTQTPRHKVTEMGQEVTMRCQPILGHNTVFWYRQTMMQGLELLAYFRNRAPLDDSGMPKDRFSAEMPDATLATLKIQPSEPRDSAVYFCASGLVLGGPSYEQYFGPGTRLTVT.

The rearrangement uses TRBV29-1 and TRBJ2-7; 9 bases line up with TRBD1. The CDR3 consists of 12 residues. Germline CDR1 reads SQVTM; CDR2 reads ANQGSEA. V lost 3 bases to trimming and J lost 6 bases; unmatched junction nucleotides: 3. The CDR3 bases are TGCAGCGTTGAGGACAGGGGAGGCGAGCAGTACTTC. Encoded protein: CSVEDRGGEQYF.

This clonotype was counted at least ten times. The chain is built from TRBV6-1 and TRBJ1-2; 11 bases line up with TRBD1. CDR1 and CDR2 (germline): MNHNS, SASEGT. J gave up 5 bases and V 5 bases, and 7 bases lay outside the gene matches. This CDR3 is built from 15 residues. The CDR3 DNA is TGTGCCAGCAGTCTTTACGGGACAGGGGGATATGGCTACACCTTC. Translating gives CASSLYGTGGYGYTF.